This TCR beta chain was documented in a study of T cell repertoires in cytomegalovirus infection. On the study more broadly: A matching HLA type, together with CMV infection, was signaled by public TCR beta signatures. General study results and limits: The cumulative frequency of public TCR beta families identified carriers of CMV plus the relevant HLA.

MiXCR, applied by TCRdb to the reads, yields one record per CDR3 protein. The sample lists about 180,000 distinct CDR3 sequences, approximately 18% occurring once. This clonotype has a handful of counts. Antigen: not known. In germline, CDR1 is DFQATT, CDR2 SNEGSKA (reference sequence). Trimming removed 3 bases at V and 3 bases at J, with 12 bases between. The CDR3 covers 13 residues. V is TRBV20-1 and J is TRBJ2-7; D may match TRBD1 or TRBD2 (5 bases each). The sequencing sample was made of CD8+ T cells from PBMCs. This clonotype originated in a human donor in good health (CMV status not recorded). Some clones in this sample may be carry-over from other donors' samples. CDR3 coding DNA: TGCAGTGCTAGGCAGGGACCGAGCTACGAGCAGTACTTC. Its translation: CSARQGPSYEQYF.